This record looks at one T cell receptor beta chain sequence and its context. Sequencing used immunoSEQ multiplex PCR; TCRdb keeps in-frame clones, though not all of them. The data contain about 220,000 clones, 60% to 85% of them seen just once; the ten biggest clones take up under 8.5%. The data were obtained in a study of blood T cell repertoires in COVID-19. V lost 5 bases and J lost 6, with 11 bases in between. From germline, CDR1 is SGHTA and CDR2 FQGNSA. This CDR3 is 14 amino acids long. V gene TRBV7-2 combines with J gene TRBJ1-6; no definite D call. The sequence derives from a woman between 65 and 79 years old with acute or convalescent COVID-19. The sequenced material came from peripheral blood. CDR3 nucleotide sequence: TGTGCCAGCAGCGGGCCACCCTTTAATTCACCCCTCCACTTT. This sequence encodes CASSGPPFNSPLHF.